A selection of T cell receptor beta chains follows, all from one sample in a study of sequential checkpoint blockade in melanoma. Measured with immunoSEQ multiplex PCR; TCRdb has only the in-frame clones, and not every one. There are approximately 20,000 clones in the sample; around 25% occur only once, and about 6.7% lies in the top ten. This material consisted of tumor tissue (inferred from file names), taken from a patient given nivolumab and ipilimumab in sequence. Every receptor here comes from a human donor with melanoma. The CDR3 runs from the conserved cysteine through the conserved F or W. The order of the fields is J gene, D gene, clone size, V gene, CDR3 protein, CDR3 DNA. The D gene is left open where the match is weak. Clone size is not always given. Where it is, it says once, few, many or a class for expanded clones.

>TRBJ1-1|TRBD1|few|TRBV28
CASSTGTGGLTEAFF
TGTGCCAGCAGTACGGGGACAGGGGGCCTCACTGAAGCTTTCTTT
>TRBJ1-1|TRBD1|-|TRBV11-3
CASSKDRAVTEAFF
TGTGCCAGCAGCAAAGACAGGGCAGTCACTGAAGCTTTCTTT
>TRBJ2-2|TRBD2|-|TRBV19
CASSMWTSGLYTGELFF
TGTGCCAGTAGTATGTGGACTAGCGGTTTGTACACCGGGGAGCTGTTTTTT
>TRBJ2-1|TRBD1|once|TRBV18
CASSGQGSSYNEQFF
TGTGCCAGCTCCGGACAGGGGAGCTCCTACAATGAGCAGTTCTTC
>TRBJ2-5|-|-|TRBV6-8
CASSSGRVGETQYF
TGTGCCAGCAGTTCCGGACGGGTTGGGGAGACCCAGTACTTC
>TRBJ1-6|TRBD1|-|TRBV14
CASSPRTGGRSPLHF
TGTGCCAGCAGCCCTCGGACAGGGGGGAGGTCACCCCTCCACTTT
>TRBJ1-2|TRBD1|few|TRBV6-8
CASSLQGESGYTF
TGTGCCAGCAGTCTACAGGGGGAAAGTGGCTACACCTTC
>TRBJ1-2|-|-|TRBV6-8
CASSFAGGSNGYTF
TGTGCCAGCAGTTTCGCGGGGGGTTCCAATGGCTACACCTTC
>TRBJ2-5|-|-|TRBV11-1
CASSPTARGRETQYF
TGTGCCAGCAGCCCGACGGCGCGGGGGCGGGAGACCCAGTACTTC
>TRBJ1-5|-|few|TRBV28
CASRGHVSNQPQHF
TGTGCCAGCAGAGGACACGTTAGCAATCAGCCCCAGCATTTT
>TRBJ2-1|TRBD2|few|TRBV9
CASTDRGLAGGSYNEQFF
TGTGCCAGCACCGACAGGGGACTAGCGGGAGGGTCCTACAATGAGCAGTTCTTC
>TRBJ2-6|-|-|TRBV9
CASSEGGLGGANVLTF
TGTGCCAGCAGTGAAGGGGGATTGGGTGGGGCCAACGTCCTGACTTTC
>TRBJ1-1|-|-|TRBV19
CASSIMVQSNTEAFF
TGTGCCAGTAGTATTATGGTACAGTCGAACACTGAAGCTTTCTTT
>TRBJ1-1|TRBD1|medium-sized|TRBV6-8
CASSLEGQRYTEAFF
TGTGCCAGCAGCCTGGAGGGACAGCGATACACTGAAGCTTTCTTT
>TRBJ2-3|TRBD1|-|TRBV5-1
CASSLEDRDRDTQYF
TGCGCCAGCAGCTTAGAGGACAGGGATCGAGATACGCAGTATTTT
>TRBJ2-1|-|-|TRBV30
CAWRNRANEQFF
TGTGCCTGGAGGAACAGGGCCAATGAGCAGTTCTTC
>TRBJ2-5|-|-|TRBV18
CASSPGPVQETQYF
TGTGCCAGCTCACCAGGACCGGTCCAAGAGACCCAGTACTTC
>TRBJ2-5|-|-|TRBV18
CASSPDGGLGETQYF
TGTGCCAGCTCACCAGACGGGGGGCTGGGGGAGACCCAGTACTTC
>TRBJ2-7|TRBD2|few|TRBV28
CASRSGTSGIYEQYF
TGTGCCAGCAGATCCGGGACTAGCGGAATCTACGAGCAGTACTTC
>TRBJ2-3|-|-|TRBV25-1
CASSEYGNIDTQYF
TGTGCCAGCAGTGAATATGGGAATATAGATACGCAGTATTTT
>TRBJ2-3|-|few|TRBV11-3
CASSLWAAGDSTDTQYF
TGTGCCAGCAGCTTATGGGCCGCAGGGGACAGCACAGATACGCAGTATTTT
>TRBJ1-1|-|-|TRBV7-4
CASSLFRDKKAFF
TGTGCCAGCAGCTTATTCCGGGACAAGAAGGCTTTCTTT
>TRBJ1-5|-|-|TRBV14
CASSQGGAYQPQHF
TGTGCCAGCAGCCAAGGGGGGGCGTATCAGCCCCAGCATTTT
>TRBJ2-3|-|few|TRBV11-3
CASRGGEDTDTQYF
TGTGCCAGCAGGGGAGGAGAGGACACAGATACGCAGTATTTT
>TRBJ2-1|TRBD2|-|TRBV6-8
CASRGLAGGNEQFF
TGTGCCAGCAGGGGACTAGCGGGAGGTAATGAGCAGTTCTTC
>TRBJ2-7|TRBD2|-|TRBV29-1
CSVVRLAGVYEQYF
TGCAGCGTTGTACGTCTAGCGGGAGTCTACGAGCAGTACTTC
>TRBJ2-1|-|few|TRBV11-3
CASSLEGDYAYNEQFF
TGTGCCAGCAGCTTGGAGGGGGACTACGCCTACAATGAGCAGTTCTTC
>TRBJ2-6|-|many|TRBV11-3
CASSEDRGANVLTF
TGTGCCAGCAGCGAAGATAGAGGGGCCAACGTCCTGACTTTC
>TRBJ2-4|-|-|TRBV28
CASSPTGTLIQYF
TGTGCCAGCAGTCCTACCGGGACGCTCATTCAGTACTTC
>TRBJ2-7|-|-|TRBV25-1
CASRGAGSYEQYF
TGTGCCAGCAGGGGGGCGGGCTCCTACGAGCAGTACTTC
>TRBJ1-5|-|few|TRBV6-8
CASSYFSQPQHF
TGTGCCAGCAGTTACTTCAGTCAGCCCCAGCATTTT
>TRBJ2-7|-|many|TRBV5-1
CASSQGPLADEQYF
TGCGCCAGCAGCCAAGGCCCGCTAGCTGACGAGCAGTACTTC
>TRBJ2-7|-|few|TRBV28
CASTEAGTSSYEQYF
TGTGCCAGCACCGAAGCGGGTACGTCTTCCTACGAGCAGTACTTC
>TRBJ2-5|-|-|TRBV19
CASSMPGRPPETQYF
TGTGCCAGTAGTATGCCCGGCCGGCCCCCAGAGACCCAGTACTTC
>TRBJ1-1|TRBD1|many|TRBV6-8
CASSATPGGTEAFF
TGTGCCAGCAGTGCTACTCCAGGGGGAACTGAAGCTTTCTTT
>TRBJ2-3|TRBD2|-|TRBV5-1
CASTMAGGGGTQYF
TGCGCCAGCACAATGGCGGGGGGCGGCGGGACGCAGTATTTT
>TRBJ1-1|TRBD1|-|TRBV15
CATSRVWDRQNTEAFF
TGTGCCACCAGCAGGGTCTGGGACAGACAGAACACTGAAGCTTTCTTT
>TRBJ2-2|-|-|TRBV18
CASSPSSTGELFF
TGTGCCAGCTCACCAAGTTCCACCGGGGAGCTGTTTTTT
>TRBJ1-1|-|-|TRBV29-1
CSALQGNTEAFF
TGCAGCGCCTTACAGGGGAACACTGAAGCTTTCTTT
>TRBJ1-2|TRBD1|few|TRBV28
CASSPGDRVDGYTF
TGTGCCAGCAGCCCGGGGGACAGGGTGGACGGCTACACCTTC
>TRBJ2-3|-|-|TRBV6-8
CASSLDRGDTQYF
TGTGCCAGCAGCCTGGACAGAGGAGATACGCAGTATTTT
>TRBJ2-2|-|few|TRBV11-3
CASSLSGGQAGELFF
TGTGCCAGCAGCTTAAGTGGGGGCCAAGCCGGGGAGCTGTTTTTT
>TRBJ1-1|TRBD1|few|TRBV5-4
CASRLAGTVEAFF
TGTGCCAGCAGATTAGCCGGGACAGTTGAAGCTTTCTTT